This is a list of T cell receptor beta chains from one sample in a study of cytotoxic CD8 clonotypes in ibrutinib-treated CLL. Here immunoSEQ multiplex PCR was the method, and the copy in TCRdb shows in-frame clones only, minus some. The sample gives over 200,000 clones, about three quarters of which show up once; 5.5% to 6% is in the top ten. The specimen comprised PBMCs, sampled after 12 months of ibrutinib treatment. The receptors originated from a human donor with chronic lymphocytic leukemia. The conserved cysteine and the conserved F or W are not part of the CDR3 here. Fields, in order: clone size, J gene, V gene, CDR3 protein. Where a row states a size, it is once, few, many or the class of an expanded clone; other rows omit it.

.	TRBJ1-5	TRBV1	TSSHLRSNQPQH
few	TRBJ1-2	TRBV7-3	ASSSQPPGGYT
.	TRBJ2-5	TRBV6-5	ASTMGQGAQTQY
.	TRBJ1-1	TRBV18	ASSGDGASQLQIEAF
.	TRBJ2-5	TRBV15	ATSLGRQETQY
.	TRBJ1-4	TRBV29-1	SVEGPAGGYEKLF
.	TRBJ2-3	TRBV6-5	ATSPAGGGTDTQY
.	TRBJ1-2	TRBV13	ASSLGTKANYGYT
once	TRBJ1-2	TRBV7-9	ASSFRERNGYT
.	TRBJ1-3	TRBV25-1	ATGTGVSSGNTIY
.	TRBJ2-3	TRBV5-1	ASSSGTTGDTQY
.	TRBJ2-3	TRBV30	AWSVWTSTDTQY
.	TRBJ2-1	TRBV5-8	ASSPGPRPRIESSYNEQF
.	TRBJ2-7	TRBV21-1	ASSTQRGWSSYEQY
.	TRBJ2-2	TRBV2	ASRTGTGSGELF
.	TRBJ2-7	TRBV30	AGVLAGVGEQY
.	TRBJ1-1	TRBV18	ASSPQKTAYTEAF
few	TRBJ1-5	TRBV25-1	ASSEDRNSNQPQH
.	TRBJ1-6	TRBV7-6	ASSLALGESSYNSPLH
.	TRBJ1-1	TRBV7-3	ASSLDRVNTEAF